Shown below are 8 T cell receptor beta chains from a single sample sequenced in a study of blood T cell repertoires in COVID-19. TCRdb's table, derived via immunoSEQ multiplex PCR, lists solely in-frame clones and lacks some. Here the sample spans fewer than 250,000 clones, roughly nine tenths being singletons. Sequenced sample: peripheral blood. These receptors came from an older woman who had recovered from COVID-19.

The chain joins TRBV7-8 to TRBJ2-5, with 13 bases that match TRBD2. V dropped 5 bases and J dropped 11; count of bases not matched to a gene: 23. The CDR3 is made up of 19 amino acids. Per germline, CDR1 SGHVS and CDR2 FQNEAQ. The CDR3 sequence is CASSEGNRGGTSGEAIQYF. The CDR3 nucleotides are TGTGCCAGCAGCGAAGGAAACAGGGGAGGGACTAGCGGGGAGGCGATACAGTACTTC.

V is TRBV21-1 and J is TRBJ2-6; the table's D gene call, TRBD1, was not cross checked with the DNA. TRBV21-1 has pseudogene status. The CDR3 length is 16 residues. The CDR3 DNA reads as TGTGCCAGCAGCATTCACAGGGGGCTCGGGGCCAACGTCCTGACTTTC. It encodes CASSIHRGLGANVLTF.

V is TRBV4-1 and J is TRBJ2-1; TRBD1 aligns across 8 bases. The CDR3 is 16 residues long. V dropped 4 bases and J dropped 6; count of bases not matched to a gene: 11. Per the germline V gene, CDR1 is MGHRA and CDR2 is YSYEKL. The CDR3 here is CASSRQDRGALNEQFF. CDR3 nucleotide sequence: TGCGCCAGCAGCCGCCAAGACAGGGGAGCGCTCAATGAGCAGTTCTTC.

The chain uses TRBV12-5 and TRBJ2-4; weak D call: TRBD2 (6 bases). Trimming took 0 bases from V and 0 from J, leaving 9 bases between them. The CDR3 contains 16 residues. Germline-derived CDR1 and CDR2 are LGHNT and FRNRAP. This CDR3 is CASGLVRGLAKNIQYF. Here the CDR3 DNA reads TGTGCTAGTGGTTTGGTACGGGGGTTAGCCAAAAACATTCAGTACTTC.

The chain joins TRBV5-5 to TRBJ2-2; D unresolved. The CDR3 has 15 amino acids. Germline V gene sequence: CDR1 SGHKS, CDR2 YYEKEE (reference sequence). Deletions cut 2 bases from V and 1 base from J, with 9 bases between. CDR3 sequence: CASSLAPVNTGELFF. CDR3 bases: TGTGCCAGCAGCTTAGCTCCGGTGAACACCGGGGAGCTGTTTTTT.

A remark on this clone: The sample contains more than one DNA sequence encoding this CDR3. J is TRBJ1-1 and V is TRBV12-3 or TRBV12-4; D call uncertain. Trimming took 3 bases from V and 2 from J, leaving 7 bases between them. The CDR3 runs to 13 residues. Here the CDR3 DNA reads TGTGCCAGCAGTTTTGCAGAAAACACTGAAGCTTTCTTT. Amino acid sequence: CASSFAENTEAFF.

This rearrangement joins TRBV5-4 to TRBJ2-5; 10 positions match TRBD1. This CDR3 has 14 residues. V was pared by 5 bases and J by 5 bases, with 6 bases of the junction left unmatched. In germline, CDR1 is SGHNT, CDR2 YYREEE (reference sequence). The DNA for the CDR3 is TGTGCCAGCAGTCAAGACAGGGGGCTGGAGACCCAGTACTTC. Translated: CASSQDRGLETQYF.

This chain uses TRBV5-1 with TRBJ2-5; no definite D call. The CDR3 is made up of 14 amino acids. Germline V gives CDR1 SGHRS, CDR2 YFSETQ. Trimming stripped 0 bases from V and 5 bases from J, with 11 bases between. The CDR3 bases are TGCGCCAGCAGCTTGGGGTTTCGGTACGAGACCCAGTACTTC. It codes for CASSLGFRYETQYF.